This passage covers 26 T cell receptor beta chains from one sample sequenced in a study of CD4 T cells in relation to SARS-CoV-2 and coronaviruses. Unexposed donor CD4+ T cells date from about 2011-2019, before the COVID-19 pandemic. Repertoires were generated with immunoSEQ multiplex PCR, while TCRdb's copy carries only in-frame clones and drops some. The sample records nearly 70,000 clones, over 90% being singletons. The sample taken for sequencing was naive CD4+ T cells from PBMCs. The sample's subset: naive CD4+ T cells isolated by negative enrichment. The receptors here all came from a human donor in good health.

V and J are TRBV4-1 and TRBJ2-1, with TRBD2 matching 8 bases. The CDR3 is made up of 14 amino acids. The trim removed 10 bases at V and 11 bases at J, leaving 16 bases unmatched. Per germline, CDR1 MGHRA and CDR2 YSYEKL. This CDR3 reads CATQPGGDNGKQFF. The CDR3 DNA is TGCGCCACCCAACCGGGGGGGGACAATGGAAAGCAGTTCTTC.

This clone was detected a few times. The rearrangement links TRBV19 to TRBJ2-2, with D unclear. CDR1 and CDR2 from the germline V gene are LNHDA and SQIVND (reference sequence). This CDR3 is built from 15 residues. The V and J ends lost 10 bases and 1 base respectively, with 16 bases between them. The CDR3 DNA reads TGTGCCACCTCCCAGAACAGTTGGAACACCGGGGAGCTGTTTTTT. Encoded protein: CATSQNSWNTGELFF.

The chain has TRBV24-1 and TRBJ2-5; D uncertain. Trimming pared 4 bases from V and 5 bases from J, leaving 16 bases between. The V gene's germline CDR1 is KGHDR and CDR2 SFDVKD. CDR3 length equals 15 residues. CDR3 sequence: CATSDPGRDGETQYF. The CDR3 coding sequence is TGTGCCACCAGTGACCCAGGAAGGGATGGGGAGACCCAGTACTTC.

Here the CDR3 reads CAISESGTVNTGELFF. The CDR3 nucleotides read TGTGCCATCAGTGAGTCGGGGACGGTGAACACCGGGGAGCTGTTTTTT. The V call is TRBV10-3, the J call TRBJ2-2; D possibly uses TRBD1 or TRBD2 (5 bases each). The CDR3 runs 16 residues. Germline CDR1 and CDR2: ENHRY and SYGVKD. The germline V and J ends were trimmed by 0 bases and 1 base, with 9 bases remaining between them.

The chain combines TRBV10-3 with TRBJ2-5; D is unclear. Germline CDR1 is ENHRY and CDR2 is SYGVKD. The germline V and J ends were trimmed by 0 bases and 1 base, with 6 bases remaining between them. This CDR3 spans 14 amino acids. The CDR3 loop reads CAISESSGQETQYF. The CDR3 region has the DNA TGTGCCATCAGTGAGTCCAGTGGCCAAGAGACCCAGTACTTC.

CDR3 in DNA: TGTGCCAGTAGTAACAGGGGGAACACTGAAGCTTTCTTT. This translates into CASSNRGNTEAFF. The rearrangement links TRBV19 to TRBJ1-1, with TRBD1 matching over 7 bases. Germline V gives CDR1 LNHDA, CDR2 SQIVND (reference sequence). J gave up 1 base and V 4 bases, and 0 bases lay outside the gene matches. The length of the CDR3 is 13 residues.

V is TRBV12-1 and J is TRBJ1-5. TRBV12-1 is marked as a pseudogene. This CDR3 comprises 16 residues. CDR3 sequence: CASSFCQGVRNQPQHF. CDR3 bases: TGTGCCAGCAGCTTTTGCCAGGGAGTGCGGAATCAGCCCCAGCATTTT.

The rearrangement links TRBV12-3 or TRBV12-4 to TRBJ2-5, with D possibly being TRBD1 or TRBD2 (6 bases each). V lost 7 bases and J lost 3, with 12 bases in between. The CDR3 is made up of 13 amino acids. CDR3 bases: TGTGCCAGCACCTCGGGGGCGGAAGAGACCCAGTACTTC. It codes for CASTSGAEETQYF.

V is TRBV5-5 and J is TRBJ2-7; D not certain. The V and J ends lost 1 base and 1 base respectively, with 12 bases between them. Germline loops: CDR1 SGHKS, CDR2 YYEKEE (reference sequence). This CDR3 region has 15 residues. CDR3 residues: CASSLPDPHSYEQYF. The CDR3 DNA sequence: TGTGCCAGCAGCTTGCCGGATCCCCATTCCTACGAGCAGTACTTC. The full variable domain, its missing parts supplied by reference TRBV5-5 and TRBJ2-7, is DAGVTQSPTHLIKTRGQQVTLRCSPISGHKSVSWYQQVLGQGPQFIFQYYEKEERGRGNFPDRFSARQFPNYSSELNVNALLLGDSALYLCASSLPDPHSYEQYFGPGTRLTVT.

This clone was detected only once. This sequence joins TRBV2 and TRBJ2-1; D gene unclear. Germline CDR1 reads SNHLY; CDR2 reads FYNNEI. This CDR3 contains 15 residues. V was trimmed by 2 bases and J by 2 bases, leaving 10 bases between them. CDR3 sequence: CASSERPLAYNEQFF. In DNA, the CDR3 is TGTGCCAGCAGTGAACGCCCCCTTGCCTACAATGAGCAGTTCTTC.

V gene TRBV28 combines with J gene TRBJ1-1; D is uncertain. CDR3 length equals 13 residues. Germline V gene sequence: CDR1 MDHEN, CDR2 SYDVKM. V lost 6 bases and J 1 base, leaving 9 bases between the germline ends. The CDR3 DNA reads TGTGCCAGCAGGCGGCGGCCGAACACTGAAGCTTTCTTT. It codes for CASRRRPNTEAFF.

The chain joins TRBV18 to TRBJ1-6; no firm D call. V dropped 4 bases and J dropped 5 bases, with 9 bases sitting between them. The germline gives CDR1 KGHSH, CDR2 LQKENI. This CDR3 is built from 14 residues. CDR3 nucleotide sequence: TGTGCCAGCTCACTAGGACGGAATAATTCACCCCTCCACTTT. This encodes CASSLGRNNSPLHF.

The chain combines TRBV5-4 with TRBJ2-3; D ambiguous. The CDR3 runs to 13 residues. Germline loops: CDR1 SGHNT, CDR2 YYREEE (reference sequence). V shed 4 bases and J shed 4 bases, with 10 bases lying between them. CDR3 protein: CASSRALADTQYF. In DNA form, the CDR3 reads TGTGCCAGCAGCCGGGCCCTCGCAGATACGCAGTATTTT.

The chain combines TRBV5-1 with TRBJ2-5, with unresolved D. Germline values: CDR1 SGHRS, CDR2 YFSETQ. The V end lost 4 bases, the J end lost 4 bases, and 17 bases lay between the germline ends. The CDR3 is made up of 15 amino acids. The DNA of the CDR3 is TGCGCCAGCAGCCCCCTGGGTCCGGAAACAGAGACCCAGTACTTC. As protein: CASSPLGPETETQYF. Based on the CDR3 plus reference TRBV5-1 and TRBJ2-5, the full variable domain is KAGVTQTPRYLIKTRGQQVTLSCSPISGHRSVSWYQQTPGQGLQFLFEYFSETQRNKGNFPGRFSGRQFSNSRSEMNVSTLELGDSALYLCASSPLGPETETQYFGPGTRLLVL.

The J gene is TRBJ1-2, the V gene TRBV15, with TRBD1 as a possible D gene (5 bases). The CDR3 consists of 15 residues. CDR1 is LNHNV and CDR2 is YYDKDF in the germline V gene (reference sequence). With 0 bases removed from V and 8 bases from J, the gap between germline ends came to 16 bases. The CDR3 bases are TGTGCCACCAGCAGAGATCGTTCCGGGGGTTGGGGCTACACCTTC. Translating gives CATSRDRSGGWGYTF.

The V gene is TRBV7-9, the J gene TRBJ2-7; possibly TRBD1 for D (7 bases). V was cut by 4 bases and J by 4 bases, with 20 bases left in between. Germline V CDR1 and CDR2: SEHNR, FQNEAQ (reference sequence). CDR3 length equals 16 residues. CDR3 residues: CASSYRGARGAYEQYF. In DNA, the CDR3 is TGTGCCAGCAGCTATAGGGGGGCCAGGGGGGCTTACGAGCAGTACTTC.

In regard to this clone: The junction does not match germline at one end; this may be a read error. CDR3 in DNA: TGTGCCAGCAGATCCGGGACCCCAATTAGTTTC. It is translated as CASRSGTPISF. The chain joins TRBV28 to TRBJ1-2; D may be TRBD1 (5 bases). The CDR3 spans 11 residues. The germline CDR1 and CDR2 sequences are MDHEN and SYDVKM.

This rearrangement joins TRBV5-1 to TRBJ2-7, with 7 bases that match TRBD1. Germline V gene data show CDR1 as SGHRS and CDR2 as YFSETQ. This CDR3 is 13 amino acids long. After removal of 4 bases from V and 0 bases from J, the junction contained 1 base not matched to a gene. The CDR3 sequence is CASSGTVSYEQYF. The CDR3 nucleotides read TGCGCCAGCAGCGGGACAGTCTCCTACGAGCAGTACTTC.

This rearrangement joins TRBV5-1 to TRBJ2-5, with unresolved D. This CDR3 spans 15 amino acids. Germline-derived CDR1 and CDR2 are SGHRS and YFSETQ. The V and J ends lost 0 bases and 3 bases respectively, with 12 bases between them. The CDR3, as DNA: TGCGCCAGCAGCTTGGGTACCACAGTAAAAGAGACCCAGTACTTC. Translating gives CASSLGTTVKETQYF.

This rearrangement joins TRBV9 to TRBJ1-4, with D maybe TRBD1 (6 bases). CDR3 length equals 14 residues. V was trimmed by 4 bases and J by 8 bases, leaving 15 bases between them. Germline V CDR1 and CDR2: SGDLS, YYNGEE. The CDR3 spells CASSTRGGEEKLFF. The CDR3 DNA sequence: TGTGCCAGCAGCACTAGGGGGGGAGAGGAAAAACTGTTTTTT.

The chain combines TRBV6-5 with TRBJ2-5, with 9 bases lining up with TRBD2. Losses at the gene ends were 4 bases for V and 3 bases for J; bases not matched to a gene: 6. The CDR3 has 15 residues. Germline V CDR1 and CDR2: MNHEY, SVGAGI. The CDR3 sequence is CASSFAGGPEETQYF. The CDR3 nucleotides are TGTGCCAGCAGTTTTGCGGGGGGGCCTGAAGAGACCCAGTACTTC.

V gene TRBV7-3 combines with J gene TRBJ2-1; TRBD2 matches at 11 bases. CDR3 size: 16 residues. The V gene end was trimmed by 0 bases and the J gene end by 11 bases; junction bases not matched to a gene: 9. Germline loops: CDR1 SGHTA, CDR2 FQGTGA. As DNA, the CDR3 is TGTGCCAGCAGCTTAACTCCTAGCGGGGGGCTAAGTAAGCAGTTCTTC. This codes for CASSLTPSGGLSKQFF.

The chain is built from TRBV5-1 and TRBJ1-6, with a possible D match to TRBD1 (6 bases). V was shortened by 0 bases and J by 5 bases, with 12 bases between the two germline ends. Germline assignment: CDR1 SGHRS and CDR2 YFSETQ. The CDR3 consists of 16 residues. As DNA, the CDR3 is TGCGCCAGCAGCTTGGAATTGCCAGGGGATAATTCACCCCTCCACTTT. Residues: CASSLELPGDNSPLHF.

The gene calls are TRBV7-2 and TRBJ2-1, with TRBD1 as a possible D gene (5 bases). Germline V lookup: CDR1 SGHTA, CDR2 FQGNSA. Deletions cut 4 bases from V and 6 bases from J, with 13 bases between. CDR3 length: 14 residues. CDR3 protein: CASSSRAGANEQFF. CDR3 DNA sequence: TGTGCCAGCAGCTCCAGGGCTGGGGCCAATGAGCAGTTCTTC.

The chain uses TRBV2 and TRBJ2-7, with a possible D match to TRBD2 (6 bases). Trimming stripped 9 bases from V and 2 bases from J, with 14 bases between. CDR1 and CDR2 (germline): SNHLY, FYNNEI. The CDR3 has 13 amino acids. CDR3 in amino acids: CASNSGGPYEQYF. The CDR3 DNA reads TGTGCCAGTAATTCCGGGGGACCCTACGAGCAGTACTTC. Together with reference TRBV2 and TRBJ2-7, the CDR3 gives the full variable domain: EPEVTQTPSHQVTQMGQEVILRCVPISNHLYFYWYRQILGQKVEFLVSFYNNEISEKSEIFDDQFSVERPDGSNFTLKIRSTKLEDSAMYFCASNSGGPYEQYFGPGTRLTVT.

The genes are TRBV11-2 and TRBJ2-7, with no clear D. Looked up from germline, CDR1 is SGHAT and CDR2 is FQNNGV. There are 14 residues in the CDR3. Deletions cut 4 bases from V and 0 bases from J, with 10 bases between. In DNA form, the CDR3 reads TGTGCCAGCAGCTCCGCGACGGCCTCCTACGAGCAGTACTTC. Translation: CASSSATASYEQYF. The full variable domain, its missing parts supplied by reference TRBV11-2 and TRBJ2-7, is EAGVAQSPRYKIIEKRQSVAFWCNPISGHATLYWYQQILGQGPKLLIQFQNNGVVDDSQLPKDRFSAERLKGVDSTLKIQPAKLEDSAVYLCASSSATASYEQYFGPGTRLTVT.